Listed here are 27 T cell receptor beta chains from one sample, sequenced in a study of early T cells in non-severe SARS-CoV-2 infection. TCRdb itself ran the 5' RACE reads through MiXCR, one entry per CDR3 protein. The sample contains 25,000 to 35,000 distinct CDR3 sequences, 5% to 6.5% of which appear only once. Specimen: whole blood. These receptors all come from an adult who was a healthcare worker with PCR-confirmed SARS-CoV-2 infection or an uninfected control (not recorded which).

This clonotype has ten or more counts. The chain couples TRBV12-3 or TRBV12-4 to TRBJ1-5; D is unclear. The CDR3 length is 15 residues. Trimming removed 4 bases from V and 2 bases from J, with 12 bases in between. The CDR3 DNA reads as TGTGCCAGCAGTTCCCCCGAGCAGGGCAATCAGCCCCAGCATTTT. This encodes CASSSPEQGNQPQHF.

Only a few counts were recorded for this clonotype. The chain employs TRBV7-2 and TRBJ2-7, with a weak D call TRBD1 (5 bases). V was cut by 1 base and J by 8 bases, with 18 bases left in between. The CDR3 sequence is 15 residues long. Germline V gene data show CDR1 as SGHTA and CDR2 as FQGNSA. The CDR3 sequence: CASSLEAGSRLKQYF. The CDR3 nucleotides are TGTGCCAGCAGCTTAGAGGCAGGGTCCAGGCTCAAGCAGTACTTC.

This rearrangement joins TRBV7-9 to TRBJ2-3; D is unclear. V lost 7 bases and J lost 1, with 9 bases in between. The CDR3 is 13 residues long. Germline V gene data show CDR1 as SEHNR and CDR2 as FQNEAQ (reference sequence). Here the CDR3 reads CASTFPRTDTQYF. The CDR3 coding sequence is TGTGCCAGCACCTTTCCCCGCACAGATACGCAGTATTTT.

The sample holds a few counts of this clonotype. DNA for the CDR3: TGTGCCAGCAGTTCAATGGGCACAGGGTATGGTGAAGCTTTCTTT. Protein product: CASSSMGTGYGEAFF. The chain couples TRBV28 to TRBJ1-1; a weak D match, TRBD1 (6 bases). Between the trimmed V and J ends, which lost 4 bases and 7 bases, there was a span of 19 bases. The CDR3 length is 15 residues. The V gene's germline CDR1 is MDHEN and CDR2 SYDVKM.

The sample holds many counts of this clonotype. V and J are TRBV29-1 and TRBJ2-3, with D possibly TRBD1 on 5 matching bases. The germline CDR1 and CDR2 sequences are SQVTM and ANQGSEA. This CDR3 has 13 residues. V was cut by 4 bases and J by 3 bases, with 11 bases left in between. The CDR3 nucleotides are TGCAGCGTTGCTTGGCAGGGAACAGATACGCAGTATTTT. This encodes CSVAWQGTDTQYF.

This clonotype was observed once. CDR3 in amino acids: CASSFGSLTTDTQYF. The CDR3 coding sequence is TGTGCCAGCAGTTTCGGGAGCCTAACAACAGATACGCAGTATTTT. The chain links TRBV28 to TRBJ2-3; weak D call: TRBD2 (6 bases). This CDR3 has 15 residues. Germline V gene data show CDR1 as MDHEN and CDR2 as SYDVKM. The V and J ends lost 3 bases and 3 bases respectively, with 13 bases between them.

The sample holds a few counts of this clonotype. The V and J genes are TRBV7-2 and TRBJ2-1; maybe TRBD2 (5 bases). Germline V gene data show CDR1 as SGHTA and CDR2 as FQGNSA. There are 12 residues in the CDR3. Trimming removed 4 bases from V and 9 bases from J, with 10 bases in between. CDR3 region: CASSSDGSEQFF. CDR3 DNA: TGTGCCAGCAGCTCAGATGGGAGTGAGCAGTTCTTC.

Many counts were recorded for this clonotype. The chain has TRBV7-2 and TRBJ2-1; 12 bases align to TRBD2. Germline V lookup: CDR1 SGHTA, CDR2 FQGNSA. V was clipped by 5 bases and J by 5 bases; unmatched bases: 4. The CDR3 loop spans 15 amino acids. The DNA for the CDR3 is TGTGCCAGCAGCCTACGACTAGCGGGGGACAATGAGCAGTTCTTC. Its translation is CASSLRLAGDNEQFF.

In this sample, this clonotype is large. CDR3: CASSSGTSYEQYF. In DNA form, the CDR3 reads TGTGCCAGCAGCTCCGGGACTAGCTACGAGCAGTACTTC. V and J are TRBV7-6 and TRBJ2-7, with 8 bases aligning to TRBD2. The CDR3 extends over 13 amino acids. V lost 4 bases to trimming and J lost 3 bases; unmatched junction nucleotides: 2. From germline, CDR1 is SGHVS and CDR2 FNYEAQ.

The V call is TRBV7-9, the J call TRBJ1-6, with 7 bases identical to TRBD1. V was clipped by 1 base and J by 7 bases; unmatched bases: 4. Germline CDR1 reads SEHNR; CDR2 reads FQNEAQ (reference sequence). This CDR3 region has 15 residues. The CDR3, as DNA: TGTGCCAGCAGCTTAGATGCAGGGGGGAATTCACCCCTCCACTTT. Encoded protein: CASSLDAGGNSPLHF.

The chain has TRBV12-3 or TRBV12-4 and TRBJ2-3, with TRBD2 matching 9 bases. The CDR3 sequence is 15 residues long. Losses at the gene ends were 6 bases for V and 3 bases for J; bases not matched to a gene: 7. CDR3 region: CASSSSGTSTDTQYF. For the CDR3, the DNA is TGTGCCAGCAGCTCTAGCGGGACTAGTACAGATACGCAGTATTTT.

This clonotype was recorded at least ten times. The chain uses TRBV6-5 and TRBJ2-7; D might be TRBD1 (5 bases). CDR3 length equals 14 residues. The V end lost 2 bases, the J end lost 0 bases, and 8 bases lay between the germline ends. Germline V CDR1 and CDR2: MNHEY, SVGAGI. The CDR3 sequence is CASSYGAYSYEQYF. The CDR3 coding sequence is TGTGCCAGCAGTTACGGGGCCTACTCCTACGAGCAGTACTTC.

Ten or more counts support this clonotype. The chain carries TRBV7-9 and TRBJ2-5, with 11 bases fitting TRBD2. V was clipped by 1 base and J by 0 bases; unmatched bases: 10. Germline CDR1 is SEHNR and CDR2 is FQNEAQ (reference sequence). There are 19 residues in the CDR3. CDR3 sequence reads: CASSLGRLAGPPYQETQYF. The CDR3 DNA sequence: TGTGCCAGCAGCTTAGGGAGACTAGCGGGACCCCCTTACCAAGAGACCCAGTACTTC.

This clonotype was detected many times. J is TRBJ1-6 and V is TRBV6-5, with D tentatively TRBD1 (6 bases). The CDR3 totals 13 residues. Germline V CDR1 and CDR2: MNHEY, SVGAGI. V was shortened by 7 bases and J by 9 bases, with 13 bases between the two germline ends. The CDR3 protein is CASNKQGSSPLHF. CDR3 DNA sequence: TGTGCCAGCAATAAACAGGGTTCTTCACCCCTCCACTTT.

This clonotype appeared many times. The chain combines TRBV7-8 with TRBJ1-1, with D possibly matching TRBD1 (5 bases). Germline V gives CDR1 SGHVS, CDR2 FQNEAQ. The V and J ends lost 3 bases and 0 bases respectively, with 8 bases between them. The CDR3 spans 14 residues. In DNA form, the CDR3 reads TGTGCCAGCAGCTTGACAGCCCTGAACACTGAAGCTTTCTTT. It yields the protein CASSLTALNTEAFF.

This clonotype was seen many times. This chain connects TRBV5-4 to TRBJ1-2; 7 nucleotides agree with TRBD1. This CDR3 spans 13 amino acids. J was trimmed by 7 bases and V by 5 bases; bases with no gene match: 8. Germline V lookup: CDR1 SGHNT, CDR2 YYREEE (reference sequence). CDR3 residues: CASRAGTEGGYTF. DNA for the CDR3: TGTGCCAGCAGGGCCGGGACAGAGGGTGGCTACACCTTC. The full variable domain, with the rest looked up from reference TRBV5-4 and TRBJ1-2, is ETGVTQSPTHLIKTRGQQVTLRCSSQSGHNTVSWYQQALGQGPQFIFQYYREEENGRGNFPPRFSGLQFPNYSSELNVNALELDDSALYLCASRAGTEGGYTFGSGTRLTVV.

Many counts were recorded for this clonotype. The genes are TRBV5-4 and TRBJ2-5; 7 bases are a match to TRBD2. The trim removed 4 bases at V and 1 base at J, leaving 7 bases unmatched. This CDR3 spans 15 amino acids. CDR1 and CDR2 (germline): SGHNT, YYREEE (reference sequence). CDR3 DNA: TGTGCCAGCAGCACCTCTAGCGGATTCCAAGAGACCCAGTACTTC. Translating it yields CASSTSSGFQETQYF.

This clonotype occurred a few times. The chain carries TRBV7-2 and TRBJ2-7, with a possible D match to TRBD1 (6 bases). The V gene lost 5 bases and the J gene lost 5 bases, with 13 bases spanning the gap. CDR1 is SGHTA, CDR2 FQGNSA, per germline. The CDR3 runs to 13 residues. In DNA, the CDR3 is TGTGCCAGCAGCCGGGACACCGCGAACGAGCAGTACTTC. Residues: CASSRDTANEQYF.

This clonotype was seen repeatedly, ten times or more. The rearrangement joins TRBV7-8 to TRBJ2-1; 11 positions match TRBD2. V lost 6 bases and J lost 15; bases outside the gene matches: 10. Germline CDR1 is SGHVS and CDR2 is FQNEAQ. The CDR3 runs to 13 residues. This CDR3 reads CASSSTLAGVAFF. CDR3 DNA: TGTGCCAGCAGTTCGACACTAGCGGGAGTTGCGTTCTTC. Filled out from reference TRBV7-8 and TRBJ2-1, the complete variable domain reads GAGVSQSPRYKVAKRGQDVALRCDPISGHVSLFWYQQALGQGPEFLTYFQNEAQLDKSGLPSDRFFAERPEGSVSTLKIQRTQQEDSAVYLCASSSTLAGVAFFGPGTRLTVL.

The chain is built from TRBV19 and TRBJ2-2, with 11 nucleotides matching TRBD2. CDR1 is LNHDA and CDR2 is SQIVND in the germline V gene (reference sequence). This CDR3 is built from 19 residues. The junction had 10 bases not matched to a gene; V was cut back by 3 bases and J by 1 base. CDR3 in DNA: TGTGCCAGTAGTATCACCTCCCGACTAGCGGGACGGAACACCGGGGAGCTGTTTTTT. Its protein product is CASSITSRLAGRNTGELFF.

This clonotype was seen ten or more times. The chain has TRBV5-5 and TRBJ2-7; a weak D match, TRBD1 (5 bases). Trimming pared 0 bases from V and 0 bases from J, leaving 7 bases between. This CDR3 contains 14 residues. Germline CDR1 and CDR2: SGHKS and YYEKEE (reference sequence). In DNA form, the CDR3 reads TGTGCCAGCAGCTTGGTACAGGACTCCTACGAGCAGTACTTC. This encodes CASSLVQDSYEQYF.

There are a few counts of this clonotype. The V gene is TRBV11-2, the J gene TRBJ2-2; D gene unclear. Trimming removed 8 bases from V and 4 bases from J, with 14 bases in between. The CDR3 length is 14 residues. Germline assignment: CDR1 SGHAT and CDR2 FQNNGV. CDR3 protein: CASRWGRGTGELFF. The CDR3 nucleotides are TGTGCCAGCCGGTGGGGTAGAGGCACCGGGGAGCTGTTTTTT.

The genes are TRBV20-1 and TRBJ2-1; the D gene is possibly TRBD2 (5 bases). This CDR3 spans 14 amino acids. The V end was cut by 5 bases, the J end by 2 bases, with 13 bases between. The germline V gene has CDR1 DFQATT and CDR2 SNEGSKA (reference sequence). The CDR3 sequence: CSARDASTYNEQFF. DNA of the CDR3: TGCAGTGCTCGTGACGCTAGCACCTACAATGAGCAGTTCTTC.

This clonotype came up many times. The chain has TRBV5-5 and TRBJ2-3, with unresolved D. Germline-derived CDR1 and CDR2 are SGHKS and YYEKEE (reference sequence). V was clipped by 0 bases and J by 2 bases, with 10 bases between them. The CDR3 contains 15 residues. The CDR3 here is CASSLGRQYTDTQYF. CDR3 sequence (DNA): TGTGCCAGCAGCTTGGGGCGGCAGTACACAGATACGCAGTATTTT.

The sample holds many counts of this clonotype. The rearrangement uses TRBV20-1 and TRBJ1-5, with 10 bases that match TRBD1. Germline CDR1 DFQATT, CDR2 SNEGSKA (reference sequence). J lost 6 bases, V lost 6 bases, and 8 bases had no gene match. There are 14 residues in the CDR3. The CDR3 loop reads CSAKMGQGSQPQHF. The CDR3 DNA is TGCAGTGCGAAGATGGGACAGGGGAGTCAGCCCCAGCATTTT.

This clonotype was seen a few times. The DNA of the CDR3 is TGTGCCAGCAGCTTAGGCAGGCGGTCTACTGGCTACACCTTC. Translating it yields CASSLGRRSTGYTF. This rearrangement joins TRBV13 to TRBJ1-2, with D hard to call. The ends were cut back, 0 bases at V and 7 bases at J, with 12 bases in the middle. This CDR3 is 14 amino acids long. Germline V lookup: CDR1 PRHDT, CDR2 FYEKMQ (reference sequence).

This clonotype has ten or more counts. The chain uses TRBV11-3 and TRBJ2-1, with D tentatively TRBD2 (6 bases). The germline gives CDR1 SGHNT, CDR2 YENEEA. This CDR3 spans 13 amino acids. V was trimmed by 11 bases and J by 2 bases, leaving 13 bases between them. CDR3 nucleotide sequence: TGTGCCGTCGGGGGTACCACCTACAATGAGCAGTTCTTC. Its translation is CAVGGTTYNEQFF.